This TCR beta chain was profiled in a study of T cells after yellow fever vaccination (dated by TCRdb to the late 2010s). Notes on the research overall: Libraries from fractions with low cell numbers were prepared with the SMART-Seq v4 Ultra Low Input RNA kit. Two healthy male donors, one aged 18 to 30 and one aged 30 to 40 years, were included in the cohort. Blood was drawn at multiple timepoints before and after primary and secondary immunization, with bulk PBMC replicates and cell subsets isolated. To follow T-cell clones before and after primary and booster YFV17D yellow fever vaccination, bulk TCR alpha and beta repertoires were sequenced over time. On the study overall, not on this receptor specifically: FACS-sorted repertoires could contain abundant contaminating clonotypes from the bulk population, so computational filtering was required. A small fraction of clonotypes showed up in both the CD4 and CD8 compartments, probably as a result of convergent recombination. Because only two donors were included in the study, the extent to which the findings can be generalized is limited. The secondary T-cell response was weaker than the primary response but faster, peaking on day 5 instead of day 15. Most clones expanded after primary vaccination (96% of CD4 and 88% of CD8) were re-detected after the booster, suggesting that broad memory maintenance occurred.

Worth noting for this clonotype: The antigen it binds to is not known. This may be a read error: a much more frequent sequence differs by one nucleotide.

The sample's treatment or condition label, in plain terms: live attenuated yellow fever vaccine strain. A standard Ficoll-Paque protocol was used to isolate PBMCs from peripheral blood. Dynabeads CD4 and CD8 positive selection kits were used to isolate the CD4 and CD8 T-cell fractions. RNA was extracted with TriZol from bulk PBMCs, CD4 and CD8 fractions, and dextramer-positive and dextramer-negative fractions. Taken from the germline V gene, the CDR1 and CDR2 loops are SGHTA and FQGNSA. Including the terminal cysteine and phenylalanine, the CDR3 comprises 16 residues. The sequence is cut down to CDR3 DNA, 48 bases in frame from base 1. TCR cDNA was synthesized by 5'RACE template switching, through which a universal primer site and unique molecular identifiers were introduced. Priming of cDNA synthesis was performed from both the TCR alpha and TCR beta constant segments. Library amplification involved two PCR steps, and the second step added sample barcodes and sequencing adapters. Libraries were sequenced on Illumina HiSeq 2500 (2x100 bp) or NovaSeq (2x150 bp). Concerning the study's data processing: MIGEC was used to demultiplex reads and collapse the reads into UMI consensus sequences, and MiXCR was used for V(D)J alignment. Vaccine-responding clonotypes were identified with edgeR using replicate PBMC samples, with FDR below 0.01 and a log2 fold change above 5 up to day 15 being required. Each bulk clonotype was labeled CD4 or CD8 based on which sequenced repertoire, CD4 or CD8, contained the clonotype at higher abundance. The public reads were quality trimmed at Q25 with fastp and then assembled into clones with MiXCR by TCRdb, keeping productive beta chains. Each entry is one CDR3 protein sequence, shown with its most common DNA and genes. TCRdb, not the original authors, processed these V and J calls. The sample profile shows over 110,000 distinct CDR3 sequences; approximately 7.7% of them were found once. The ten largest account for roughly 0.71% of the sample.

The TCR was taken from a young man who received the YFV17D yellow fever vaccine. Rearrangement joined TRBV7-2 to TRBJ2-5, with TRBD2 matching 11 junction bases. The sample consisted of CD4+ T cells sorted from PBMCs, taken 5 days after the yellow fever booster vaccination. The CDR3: CASSLTSGSGRETQCF. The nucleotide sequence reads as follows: TGTGCCAGCAGCTTAACTAGCGGGAGTGGTCGAGAGACCCAGTGCTTC.